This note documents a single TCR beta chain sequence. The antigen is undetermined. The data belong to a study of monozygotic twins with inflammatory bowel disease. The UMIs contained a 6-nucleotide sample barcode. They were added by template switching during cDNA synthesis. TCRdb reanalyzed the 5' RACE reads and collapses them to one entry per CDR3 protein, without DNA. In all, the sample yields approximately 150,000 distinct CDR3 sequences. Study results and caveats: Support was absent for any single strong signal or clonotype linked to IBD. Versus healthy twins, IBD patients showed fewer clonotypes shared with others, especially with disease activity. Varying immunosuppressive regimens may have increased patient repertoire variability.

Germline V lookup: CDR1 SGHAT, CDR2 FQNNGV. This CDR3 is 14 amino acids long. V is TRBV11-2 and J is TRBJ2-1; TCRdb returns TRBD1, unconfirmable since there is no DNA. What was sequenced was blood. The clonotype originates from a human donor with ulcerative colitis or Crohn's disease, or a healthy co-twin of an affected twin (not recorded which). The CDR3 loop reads CASSSRQVRGEQFF.